These 23 T cell receptor beta chains share one sample of origin, sequenced in a study of CD8 T cells in ankylosing spondylitis. Study conclusions and caveats: Made up of roughly 8 highly homologous variants, a TCR beta motif appeared characteristic of ankylosing spondylitis blood.

Antigens of these TCRs are unknown. TCRdb recomputed calls from the 5' RACE reads with MiXCR, one row per CDR3 protein. The profile covers over 400,000 distinct CDR3 sequences, with roughly a quarter appearing a single time and roughly 0.8% taken by the ten largest. Sequences were obtained from blood, either unsorted or a sorted T cell fraction (not recorded which). All receptors derive from a male donor with ankylosing spondylitis.

This chain connects TRBV10-3 to TRBJ2-6; D unresolved. CDR1 and CDR2 (germline): ENHRY, SYGVKD. The CDR3 sequence is 16 residues long. Trimming removed 7 bases from V and 3 bases from J, with 16 bases in between. The CDR3 loop is CAIKGGIGRGANVLTF. The DNA for the CDR3 is TGTGCCATCAAGGGCGGTATAGGGCGTGGGGCCAACGTCCTGACTTTC.

This clonotype was counted between two and nine times. This rearrangement joins TRBV20-1 to TRBJ2-1; TRBD2 matches 7 bases. V was clipped by 5 bases and J by 2 bases; unmatched bases: 9. The CDR3 runs to 15 residues. CDR1 is DFQATT, CDR2 SNEGSKA, per germline (reference sequence). The CDR3, as DNA: TGCAGTGCTCGTCTCGGTAGCGGGCCCTACAATGAGCAGTTCTTC. Amino acids: CSARLGSGPYNEQFF.

The chain carries TRBV24-1 and TRBJ2-3; 10 nucleotides agree with TRBD1. Germline CDR1 and CDR2: KGHDR and SFDVKD. This CDR3 has 15 amino acids. J was trimmed by 3 bases and V by 5 bases; bases with no gene match: 4. The CDR3, as DNA: TGTGCCACCAGTGGCCGGGACAGGGGAACAGATACGCAGTATTTT. This encodes CATSGRDRGTDTQYF.

The J gene is TRBJ2-1, the V gene TRBV7-2; 8 nucleotides align to TRBD2. Germline CDR1 and CDR2: SGHTA and FQGNSA. V lost 5 bases and J lost 8; bases outside the gene matches: 14. This CDR3 is 16 amino acids long. Written as DNA, the CDR3 is TGTGCCAGCAGCATACGGGGCGGGAGGAATGCTGATGAGCAGTTCTTC. This sequence encodes CASSIRGGRNADEQFF.

The sample holds a few counts of this clonotype. The J gene is TRBJ1-1, the V gene TRBV15, with TRBD1 matching over 9 bases. CDR3 length equals 17 residues. The ends lost 3 bases at V and 3 bases at J; junction bases unmatched: 11. Germline loops: CDR1 LNHNV, CDR2 YYDKDF (reference sequence). The CDR3 nucleotides are TGTGCCACCAGCAGCCCTATCCCCGACAGGGGGGACACTGAAGCTTTCTTT. It encodes CATSSPIPDRGDTEAFF.

The chain employs TRBV7-8 and TRBJ2-3; 7 positions match TRBD1. CDR3 size: 13 residues. With 5 bases clipped from V and 11 bases from J, the junction kept 10 bases outside the gene matches. Looked up from germline, CDR1 is SGHVS and CDR2 is FQNEAQ. The DNA for the CDR3 is TGTGCCAGCAGCGAAATCAGACAGGGAGAGCAGTATTTT. This codes for CASSEIRQGEQYF.

V gene TRBV7-9 combines with J gene TRBJ1-5; no reliable D call. Trimming removed 10 bases from V and 0 bases from J, with 16 bases in between. The CDR3 has 15 amino acids. CDR1 is SEHNR and CDR2 is FQNEAQ in the germline V gene (reference sequence). CDR3 protein: CATDAVGYSNQPQHF. The DNA for the CDR3 is TGTGCCACTGATGCGGTGGGTTATAGCAATCAGCCCCAGCATTTT.

In its sample, this clonotype was seen a few times. This chain uses TRBV12-3 or TRBV12-4 with TRBJ1-4; D unresolved. V was pared by 1 base and J by 0 bases, with 6 bases between. The CDR3 covers 15 residues. CDR3 bases: TGTGCCAGCAGTTTAGGGGCAGCAACTAATGAAAAACTGTTTTTT. Translation: CASSLGAATNEKLFF.

The chain has TRBV20-1 and TRBJ1-4, with 8 bases lining up with TRBD1. Trimming at V came to 1 base and at J to 0 bases, leaving 4 bases not matched to a gene. The germline gives CDR1 DFQATT, CDR2 SNEGSKA (reference sequence). This CDR3 has 16 residues. The CDR3 is CSARAPGGSTNEKLFF. DNA for the CDR3: TGCAGTGCTAGAGCCCCAGGGGGCTCAACTAATGAAAAACTGTTTTTT.

J is TRBJ2-7 and V is TRBV20-1; TRBD2 might be the D (6 bases). The CDR3 extends over 15 amino acids. V lost 3 bases and J lost 3, with 18 bases in between. Germline V gives CDR1 DFQATT, CDR2 SNEGSKA (reference sequence). Written as DNA, the CDR3 is TGCAGTGCTAGCGGAGGGACTCCCTGGAACTACGAGCAGTACTTC. It is translated as CSASGGTPWNYEQYF.

The chain links TRBV28 to TRBJ2-1; D is unresolved. The CDR3 length is 12 residues. Germline V gene data show CDR1 as MDHEN and CDR2 as SYDVKM. The ends were cut back, 6 bases at V and 6 bases at J, with 9 bases in the middle. This CDR3 reads CASRERANEQFF. The CDR3 nucleotides are TGTGCCAGCAGGGAAAGGGCCAATGAGCAGTTCTTC.

The chain employs TRBV20-1 and TRBJ1-2, with no clear D. The germline V gene encodes CDR1 DFQATT and CDR2 SNEGSKA (reference sequence). Trimming removed 2 bases at V and 1 base at J, with 17 bases between. This CDR3 has 16 residues. The CDR3 DNA is TGCAGTGCTAGACCCTCCGGGCGTTCGGGTAACTATGGCTACACCTTC. Residues: CSARPSGRSGNYGYTF.

This clonotype was recorded a few times. This rearrangement joins TRBV5-6 to TRBJ1-4; D call uncertain. From germline, CDR1 is SGHDT and CDR2 YYEEEE. CDR3 length: 13 amino acids. The ends were cut back, 0 bases at V and 7 bases at J, with 7 bases in the middle. In DNA, the CDR3 is TGTGCCAGCAGCTTGGGGCTTGGTGAAAAACTGTTTTTT. Protein: CASSLGLGEKLFF.

This chain's CDR3 is CSARQDRQPQHF. Here the CDR3 DNA reads TGCAGTGCTAGGCAGGACAGGCAGCCCCAGCATTTT. The chain carries TRBV20-1 and TRBJ1-5, with TRBD1 identical over 7 bases. Germline V CDR1 and CDR2: DFQATT, SNEGSKA (reference sequence). The V segment lost 3 bases and the J segment 7 bases; nucleotides outside the gene matches: 3. The CDR3 totals 12 residues.

This clonotype was detected a few times. CDR3 sequence (DNA): TGTGCCAGCAGTTACGGGAGAGCTACCGGGATCTACGAGCAGTACGTC. It yields the protein CASSYGRATGIYEQYV. V usage is TRBV6-2 or TRBV6-3 and J usage is TRBJ2-7, with a weak D call TRBD2 (5 bases). The CDR3 sequence is 16 residues long. V was shortened by 2 bases and J by 3 bases, with 17 bases between the two germline ends. Per germline, CDR1 MNHEY and CDR2 SVGEGT.

The chain combines TRBV27 with TRBJ2-7; 10 bases are shared with TRBD2. V trimming: 6 bases; J trimming: 7 bases; junction bases outside the gene matches: 9. CDR1 and CDR2 (germline): MNHEY, SMNVEV (reference sequence). The CDR3 is made up of 14 amino acids. CDR3 DNA sequence: TGTGCCAGCAGATCCCTCGGAGCGGGAGGGGAGCAGTACTTC. It yields the protein CASRSLGAGGEQYF.

This clonotype was counted only a few times. V usage is TRBV7-6 and J usage is TRBJ2-7; D may be TRBD2 (5 bases). The germline gives CDR1 SGHVS, CDR2 FNYEAQ. V shed 1 base and J shed 4 bases, with 8 bases lying between them. CDR3 length: 13 amino acids. The CDR3 bases are TGTGCCAGCAGCTTAGAGAGCGGTTACGAGCAGTACGTC. It translates to CASSLESGYEQYV.

This clonotype has at least ten counts. The chain employs TRBV28 and TRBJ1-2; possible D gene TRBD1, 5 bases. This CDR3 has 14 residues. Deletions cut 5 bases from V and 8 bases from J, with 18 bases between. Germline V gene sequence: CDR1 MDHEN, CDR2 SYDVKM. CDR3 nucleotides: TGTGCCAGCAGTCCTCTCCAGGGCGCTGGCGGCTACACCTTC. Translated: CASSPLQGAGGYTF.

This chain links TRBV20-1 with TRBJ1-5; the D gene is possibly TRBD1 (5 bases). Between the trimmed V and J ends, which lost 6 bases and 1 base, there was a span of 13 bases. The germline CDR1 and CDR2 sequences are DFQATT and SNEGSKA (reference sequence). There are 14 residues in the CDR3. CDR3 in DNA: TGCAGTGCCTTCGCAGGGCTAAGCAATCAGCCCCAGCATTTT. Its protein is CSAFAGLSNQPQHF.

V gene TRBV3-1 combines with J gene TRBJ2-7; TRBD2 matches 15 bases. The CDR3 spans 15 residues. The germline gives CDR1 LGHDT, CDR2 YNNKEL (reference sequence). V shed 4 bases, J shed 5 bases, and the junction held 3 bases outside the gene matches. The CDR3 nucleotides are TGTGCCAGCAGCCGAGGACTAGCGGGAGGGGACGAGCAGTACTTC. Translated, it gives CASSRGLAGGDEQYF.

This clonotype was found a few times. J is TRBJ2-1 and V is TRBV5-1; 12 bases match TRBD1. The CDR3 is made up of 16 amino acids. Germline CDR1 SGHRS, CDR2 YFSETQ. Losses at the gene ends were 0 bases for V and 9 bases for J; bases not matched to a gene: 7. The CDR3 here is CASSLVGTGGYGEQFF. Written as DNA, the CDR3 is TGCGCCAGCAGCTTGGTTGGGACAGGGGGCTATGGTGAGCAGTTCTTC.

This clonotype was counted a few times. V and J are TRBV20-1 and TRBJ1-6; perhaps TRBD1 as D (5 bases). The CDR3 consists of 16 residues. Trimming removed 7 bases from V and 2 bases from J, with 18 bases in between. The germline V gene encodes CDR1 DFQATT and CDR2 SNEGSKA (reference sequence). In DNA, the CDR3 is TGCAGTGTCGAACCGGGACGGTTAACCTATAATTCACCCCTCCACTTT. Encoded protein: CSVEPGRLTYNSPLHF.

The chain combines TRBV6-1 with TRBJ2-3; a weak D match, TRBD1 (5 bases). This CDR3 is 15 amino acids long. Trimming shortened V by 2 bases and J by 1 base, and 10 bases separated the two germline ends. The germline gives CDR1 MNHNS, CDR2 SASEGT. CDR3 residues: CASSERGHRTDTQYF. DNA of the CDR3: TGTGCCAGCAGTGAAAGGGGCCACCGCACAGATACGCAGTATTTT.